Detailed here is one T cell receptor (beta chain). The antigen is undetermined. Survey-level resolution applied to immunoSEQ assay v3.0. TCRdb's table, derived via immunoSEQ multiplex PCR, lists solely in-frame clones and lacks some. The table includes 20,000 to 30,000 clones, more than 85% detected once. Germline V gene data show CDR1 as LNHDA and CDR2 as SQIVND (reference sequence). The CDR3 length is 15 residues. The V and J ends lost 1 base and 1 base, in that order; junction bases with no gene match: 0. The entry originates in a study of long-term antiretroviral therapy in people with HIV. The wider study: Samples from the earliest time points predate the 2015 immediate-ART recommendation by about a decade. Broader study findings: Diversity rose after ART but stayed below transplant donor controls. Clones with expansion before ART led the repertoire at all time points.

V usage is TRBV19 and J usage is TRBJ2-2; 7 nucleotides align to TRBD1. The sequences come from unsorted PBMCs, collected 2.7 years after starting antiretroviral therapy. This TCR came from a man aged 35-49 years with HIV. The CDR3 DNA reads TGTGCCAGTAGTATAGGGACAGGGAACACCGGGGAGCTGTTTTTT. Translation: CASSIGTGNTGELFF.